The 32 T cell receptor beta chains below all came from one sample that was sequenced in a study of blood T cell repertoires in COVID-19 (TCRdb year 2020). The method behind the library was the immunoSEQ multiplex PCR assay. The immuneACCESS repertoire file appears here via TCRdb, limited to in-frame rearrangements. These files lack a portion of the clones; in checked studies, under half of the deficit traces to unresolved V genes, and the cause of the others is not known. The sample records more than 95,000 clones, 70% to 90% of which are singletons. Together, the top ten hold roughly 3% of the sample. Material: peripheral blood. Receptors were obtained from a man over 45 in a cohort sampled during active COVID-19.

The genes are TRBV15 and TRBJ1-4; D may be TRBD1 (6 bases). The CDR3 runs 15 residues. V gave up 1 base and J gave up 5 bases, with 11 bases separating them. Germline values: CDR1 LNHNV, CDR2 YYDKDF (reference sequence). The CDR3, as DNA: TGTGCCACCAGCAGAGTCAACAGGGAGAATGAAAAACTGTTTTTT. This encodes CATSRVNRENEKLFF.

The V and J genes are TRBV15 and TRBJ2-1, with unresolved D. CDR3 length: 14 amino acids. Germline CDR1 reads LNHNV; CDR2 reads YYDKDF (reference sequence). V lost 0 bases and J lost 8, with 11 bases in between. The CDR3 spells CATSRDLPRDEQFF. In nucleotides, the CDR3 is TGTGCCACCAGCAGAGATTTACCCCGGGATGAGCAGTTCTTC.

This sequence joins TRBV5-4 and TRBJ1-5, with D tentatively TRBD1 (6 bases). Trimming removed 0 bases from V and 11 bases from J, with 9 bases in between. This CDR3 contains 12 residues. Germline CDR1 reads SGHNT; CDR2 reads YYREEE (reference sequence). The CDR3 protein is CASSLAGEAQHF. CDR3 nucleotides: TGTGCCAGCAGCTTGGCAGGGGAAGCCCAGCATTTT.

The V gene is TRBV28, the J gene TRBJ2-7, with 8 bases lining up with TRBD1. The CDR3 is 14 amino acids. The V and J ends lost 3 bases and 5 bases, in that order; junction bases with no gene match: 6. Per germline, CDR1 MDHEN and CDR2 SYDVKM. DNA for the CDR3: TGTGCCAGCAGTTTTGGGACAGGTGAAGACGAGCAGTACGTC. Protein: CASSFGTGEDEQYV.

The chain has TRBV2 and TRBJ2-3; TRBD1 matches at 11 bases. In germline, CDR1 is SNHLY, CDR2 FYNNEI. The V gene end was trimmed by 7 bases and the J gene end by 4 bases; junction bases not matched to a gene: 4. The CDR3 totals 14 residues. CDR3 sequence reads: CASKRTGGADTQYF. The CDR3 DNA reads TGTGCCAGCAAAAGGACAGGGGGCGCAGATACGCAGTATTTT. Full variable domain (missing parts from reference TRBV2 and TRBJ2-3): EPEVTQTPSHQVTQMGQEVILRCVPISNHLYFYWYRQILGQKVEFLVSFYNNEISEKSEIFDDQFSVERPDGSNFTLKIRSTKLEDSAMYFCASKRTGGADTQYFGPGTRLTVL.

The rearrangement links TRBV16 to TRBJ1-4; a weak D match, TRBD1 (5 bases). There are 15 residues in the CDR3. Germline V gives CDR1 KGHSY, CDR2 FQNENV. Between the trimmed V and J ends, which lost 6 bases and 8 bases, there was a span of 19 bases. As DNA, the CDR3 is TGTGCCAGCAGGGACACCTTCGGGCAGGGCGAAAAACTGTTTTTT. Its protein product is CASRDTFGQGEKLFF.

Here the CDR3 reads CASSQAGSGGTDTQYF. CDR3 bases: TGTGCCAGCAGCCAAGCAGGTAGCGGGGGCACAGATACGCAGTATTTT. This chain connects TRBV4-2 to TRBJ2-3, with 8 bases lining up with TRBD2. Germline loops: CDR1 LGHNA, CDR2 YNFKEQ. V was clipped by 1 base and J by 1 base; unmatched bases: 4. The CDR3 totals 16 residues.

V and J are TRBV29-1 and TRBJ2-1, with TRBD1 matching over 7 bases. J was trimmed by 5 bases and V by 4 bases; bases with no gene match: 14. The CDR3 totals 16 residues. Germline CDR1 and CDR2: SQVTM and ANQGSEA. CDR3 DNA sequence: TGCAGCGTTGCTATGCCGCCGGGACAGATTCACAATGAGCAGTTCTTC. It yields the protein CSVAMPPGQIHNEQFF.

The rearrangement uses TRBV24-1 and TRBJ1-4; possible D gene TRBD1, 6 bases. V lost 4 bases and J 0 bases, leaving 17 bases between the germline ends. Germline CDR1 reads KGHDR; CDR2 reads SFDVKD. The CDR3 is 18 amino acids. The CDR3: CATSEGTQGLATNEKLFF. As DNA, the CDR3 is TGTGCCACCAGTGAAGGGACCCAGGGGCTGGCAACTAATGAAAAACTGTTTTTT.

This clone is a singleton in its sample. This chain joins TRBV6-1 and TRBJ2-3, with a weak D call TRBD1 (6 bases). Germline V lookup: CDR1 MNHNS, CDR2 SASEGT. The CDR3 is made up of 17 amino acids. Between the trimmed V and J ends, which lost 2 bases and 0 bases, there was a span of 15 bases. The DNA for the CDR3 is TGTGCCAGCAGTGAATCGGGTCCCAGGGGTAGCACAGATACGCAGTATTTT. It yields the protein CASSESGPRGSTDTQYF.

The chain recombines TRBV5-5 with TRBJ2-5, with a weak D call TRBD2 (5 bases). Germline-derived CDR1 and CDR2 are SGHKS and YYEKEE (reference sequence). This CDR3 has 13 amino acids. V lost 0 bases and J lost 4, with 7 bases in between. The CDR3 bases are TGTGCCAGCAGCTTGGCCGGGGTAGAGACCCAGTACTTC. Encoded protein: CASSLAGVETQYF.

The chain recombines TRBV5-8 with TRBJ1-5; D remains ambiguous. Germline values: CDR1 SGHTS, CDR2 YDEGEE. Trimming removed 2 bases from V and 7 bases from J, with 4 bases in between. There are 11 residues in the CDR3. The CDR3 DNA reads as TGTGCCAGCAGCTTTATCCAGCCCCAGCATTTT. Translation: CASSFIQPQHF.

CDR3 region: CASSPVEAGGNTGELFF. Here the CDR3 DNA reads TGTGCCAGCAGCCCGGTTGAAGCGGGGGGAAACACCGGGGAGCTGTTTTTT. The chain has TRBV7-9 and TRBJ2-2; 9 bases map to TRBD2. Germline loops: CDR1 SEHNR, CDR2 FQNEAQ (reference sequence). The CDR3 consists of 17 residues. Unmatched junction bases numbered 9, after V lost 5 bases and J lost 2 bases.

The chain joins TRBV3-1 (or the pseudogene TRBV3-2) to TRBJ1-6, with 7 bases aligning to TRBD1. CDR3 length equals 15 residues. Germline lookup yields CDR1 LGHDT and CDR2 YNNKEL (reference sequence). Trimming removed 4 bases from V and 10 bases from J; junction bases left unmatched: 10. CDR3 coding DNA: TGTGCCAGCAGCCCTTATCGCCAGGGGGACTCACCCCTCCACTTT. The encoded protein is CASSPYRQGDSPLHF.

The chain combines TRBV19 with TRBJ1-4; weak D call: TRBD1 (6 bases). Trimming shortened V by 3 bases and J by 4 bases, and 12 bases separated the two germline ends. Germline CDR1 is LNHDA and CDR2 is SQIVND (reference sequence). The length of the CDR3 is 15 residues. The CDR3 sequence is CASSIQGTNNEKLFF. The DNA for the CDR3 is TGTGCCAGTAGTATCCAGGGGACCAATAATGAAAAACTGTTTTTT.

CDR3 region: CASSQRDRDSGNTIYF. Here the CDR3 DNA reads TGCGCCAGCAGCCAAAGGGACAGAGACTCTGGAAACACCATATATTTT. The chain is built from TRBV4-1 and TRBJ1-3; 7 nucleotides agree with TRBD1. With V trimmed by 2 bases and J by 0 bases, 4 bases remained unmatched. From germline, CDR1 is MGHRA and CDR2 YSYEKL. The CDR3 loop spans 16 amino acids.

This chain uses TRBV4-1 with TRBJ1-2, with D unresolved. Germline CDR1 is MGHRA and CDR2 is YSYEKL. V lost 0 bases to trimming and J lost 2 bases, with 10 bases between them. The CDR3 is 15 residues long. DNA for the CDR3: TGCGCCAGCAGCCAAGAGCCGGGTCCGAACTATGGCTACACCTTC. Residues: CASSQEPGPNYGYTF.

This chain joins TRBV10-3 and TRBJ1-1; D gene ambiguous. Germline V gives CDR1 ENHRY, CDR2 SYGVKD. The CDR3 extends over 14 amino acids. V was cut by 10 bases and J by 0 bases, with 15 bases left in between. CDR3 protein: CATQTEIMNTEAFF. CDR3 nucleotides: TGTGCCACCCAGACGGAGATCATGAACACTGAAGCTTTCTTT.

The V call is TRBV1, the J call TRBJ2-7; the table names TRBD2, a call not compared with the DNA. TRBV1 is given as a pseudogene. CDR3 length: 14 amino acids. The CDR3: CTSSRWGGIHEQYF. CDR3 nucleotides: TGCACCAGCAGCAGGTGGGGGGGCATCCACGAGCAGTACTTC.

V usage is TRBV2 and J usage is TRBJ2-5, with 7 positions matching TRBD2. The CDR3 contains 12 residues. Per the germline V gene, CDR1 is SNHLY and CDR2 is FYNNEI. V trimming: 7 bases; J trimming: 2 bases; junction bases outside the gene matches: 1. As DNA, the CDR3 is TGTGCCAGCAAAGCGGGGCAAGAGACCCAGTACTTC. Translated, it gives CASKAGQETQYF. The full variable domain, rest sourced from reference TRBV2 and TRBJ2-5, is EPEVTQTPSHQVTQMGQEVILRCVPISNHLYFYWYRQILGQKVEFLVSFYNNEISEKSEIFDDQFSVERPDGSNFTLKIRSTKLEDSAMYFCASKAGQETQYFGPGTRLLVL.

The V gene is TRBV14, the J gene TRBJ1-4; tentative D call: TRBD1 (5 bases). The CDR3 is made up of 15 amino acids. Germline assignment: CDR1 SGHDN and CDR2 FVKESK. V lost 3 bases and J 7 bases, leaving 15 bases between the germline ends. The CDR3 here is CASSQDLGRGEKLFF. CDR3 sequence (DNA): TGTGCCAGCAGCCAGGATCTGGGGCGCGGTGAAAAACTGTTTTTT.

The sample holds one count of this clone. This chain's CDR3 is CASSLAKKLGHNEQFF. For the CDR3, the DNA is TGTGCCAGCAGCTTGGCCAAGAAGTTGGGGCACAATGAGCAGTTCTTC. V and J are TRBV5-4 and TRBJ2-1; tentative D call: TRBD1 (5 bases). The CDR3 runs 16 residues. Germline V lookup: CDR1 SGHNT, CDR2 YYREEE (reference sequence). V lost 0 bases, J lost 5 bases, and 15 bases lay in between.

The chain has TRBV4-3 and TRBJ1-2; D ambiguous. Trimming took 0 bases from V and 3 from J, leaving 11 bases between them. The CDR3 consists of 15 residues. Looked up from germline, CDR1 is LGHNA and CDR2 is YSLEER. The CDR3 is CASSQEVVNYYGYTF. As DNA, the CDR3 is TGCGCCAGCAGCCAAGAGGTAGTCAACTACTATGGCTACACCTTC.

As regards this clone: This same CDR3 is encoded by further DNA sequences in the sample. This chain links TRBV6-5 with TRBJ1-2; maybe TRBD1 (6 bases). Germline values: CDR1 MNHEY, CDR2 SVGAGI. The CDR3 totals 13 residues. V was trimmed by 2 bases and J by 8 bases, leaving 12 bases between them. CDR3 in amino acids: CASSYGQGRGYTF. The CDR3 coding sequence is TGTGCCAGCAGTTACGGCCAGGGGCGCGGCTACACCTTC.

This chain joins TRBV4-1 and TRBJ1-1; D gene ambiguous. In germline, CDR1 is MGHRA, CDR2 YSYEKL. This CDR3 region has 15 residues. V dropped 4 bases and J dropped 1 base, with 13 bases sitting between them. The CDR3 region has the DNA TGCGCCAGCAGCCTGACGGGTCCCGCGAACACTGAAGCTTTCTTT. It encodes CASSLTGPANTEAFF.

The chain links TRBV7-9 to TRBJ2-1; 10 bases line up with TRBD2. CDR1 SEHNR and CDR2 FQNEAQ come from the germline V gene (reference sequence). V lost 5 bases and J lost 6; bases outside the gene matches: 7. There are 15 residues in the CDR3. CDR3 in amino acids: CASSTRTSGANEQFF. The CDR3 DNA reads as TGTGCCAGCAGCACCCGGACTAGCGGAGCCAATGAGCAGTTCTTC.

This chain joins TRBV7-9 and TRBJ2-3, with 15 bases identical to TRBD2. The CDR3 is 16 amino acids. Trimming removed 10 bases from V and 6 bases from J; junction bases left unmatched: 11. Germline-derived CDR1 and CDR2 are SEHNR and FQNEAQ (reference sequence). CDR3 DNA sequence: TGTGCCACCGCGGGACTAGCGGGGGGCTCCGGTGATACGCAGTATTTT. This encodes CATAGLAGGSGDTQYF. Drawing the rest from reference TRBV7-9 and TRBJ2-3, the complete variable domain is DTGVSQNPRHKITKRGQNVTFRCDPISEHNRLYWYRQTLGQGPEFLTYFQNEAQLEKSRLLSDRFSAERPKGSFSTLEIQRTEQGDSAMYLCATAGLAGGSGDTQYFGPGTRLTVL.

The chain has TRBV6-5 and TRBJ1-1; 7 nucleotides agree with TRBD1. Germline assignment: CDR1 MNHEY and CDR2 SVGAGI. The CDR3 is made up of 15 amino acids. V lost 8 bases to trimming and J lost 5 bases; unmatched junction nucleotides: 14. DNA of the CDR3: TGTGCCAGCCGCACCTTTAGGGGGCAGTGGACTGAAGCTTTCTTT. Its protein product is CASRTFRGQWTEAFF.

The chain links TRBV14 to TRBJ2-4, with D tentatively TRBD1 (6 bases). Germline CDR1 SGHDN, CDR2 FVKESK. The CDR3 spans 16 residues. The germline V and J ends were trimmed by 4 bases and 0 bases, with 13 bases remaining between them. The CDR3 DNA reads as TGTGCCAGCAGCCCGGGGACATCCGTAGCCAAAAACATTCAGTACTTC. Translating gives CASSPGTSVAKNIQYF. The whole variable domain, filled in from reference TRBV14 and TRBJ2-4, reads EAGVTQFPSHSVIEKGQTVTLRCDPISGHDNLYWYRRVMGKEIKFLLHFVKESKQDESGMPNNRFLAERTGGTYSTLKVQPAELEDSGVYFCASSPGTSVAKNIQYFGAGTRLSVL.

This sequence joins TRBV6-6 and TRBJ1-5; maybe TRBD1 (6 bases). This CDR3 spans 15 amino acids. V lost 3 bases and J 6 bases, leaving 15 bases between the germline ends. Germline CDR1 and CDR2: MNHNY and SVGAGI (reference sequence). The DNA of the CDR3 is TGTGCCAGCAGTTATGGGTGGGGAGGGGGTCAGCCCCAGCATTTT. Residues: CASSYGWGGGQPQHF.

The rearrangement joins TRBV2 to TRBJ2-1, with 9 positions matching TRBD2. The CDR3 is 13 amino acids. Per the germline V gene, CDR1 is SNHLY and CDR2 is FYNNEI. V lost 8 bases to trimming and J lost 5 bases; unmatched junction nucleotides: 4. The CDR3 sequence is CASGTSRDNEQFF. CDR3 DNA: TGTGCCAGCGGGACTAGCCGGGACAATGAGCAGTTCTTC.

V usage is TRBV7-9 and J usage is TRBJ1-4; no firm D call. V lost 6 bases, J lost 5 bases, and 13 bases lay in between. The germline CDR1 and CDR2 sequences are SEHNR and FQNEAQ (reference sequence). The CDR3 totals 14 residues. CDR3 coding DNA: TGTGCCAGCAGTCCCGAGAGGGCCAATGAAAAACTGTTTTTT. This encodes CASSPERANEKLFF.